The 28 T cell receptor beta chains below come from one sample, sequenced in a study of T cells in Graves' hyperthyroidism and ophthalmopathy. It was RNA transcripts that yielded the amplified TCR beta CDR3 regions. A first-round RT-PCR of the TCR CDR3 used the HTBI primer set. One entry per CDR3 protein, called by TCRdb with MiXCR from the multiplex PCR reads. The sample shows 350,000 or so distinct CDR3 sequences, about 18% of them seen only once. Input material: blood. The origin of the receptors is a woman between 45 and 60 years old with Graves' hyperthyroidism.

This clonotype was found many times. This chain links TRBV3-1 with TRBJ2-2; D not certain. The CDR3 totals 16 residues. The germline CDR1 and CDR2 sequences are LGHDT and YNNKEL (reference sequence). Trimming cost V 2 bases and J 7 bases, with 17 bases left between them. CDR3 loop: CASSQIGARDGGELFF. DNA of the CDR3: TGTGCCAGCAGCCAAATAGGCGCCAGAGACGGCGGGGAGCTGTTTTTT.

Ten or more counts support this clonotype. The chain joins TRBV6-6 to TRBJ2-1; 7 bases agree with TRBD2. V shed 1 base, J shed 9 bases, and the junction held 6 bases outside the gene matches. The CDR3 is made up of 14 amino acids. Germline loops: CDR1 MNHNY, CDR2 SVGAGI (reference sequence). In DNA, the CDR3 is TGTGCCAGCAGTTACTTAGGCGGGAGAATTGAGCAGTTCTTC. As protein: CASSYLGGRIEQFF.

The V and J genes are TRBV6-2 or TRBV6-3 and TRBJ2-3, with 9 nucleotides matching TRBD1. Germline loops: CDR1 MNHEY, CDR2 SVGEGT. V gave up 0 bases and J gave up 2 bases; unmatched junction bases: 12. The CDR3 loop spans 19 amino acids. CDR3 DNA: TGTGCCAGCAGTTACTCGGTGACTGGACAGGGGCGTATCACAGATACGCAGTATTTT. Protein sequence: CASSYSVTGQGRITDTQYF.

There are many counts of this clonotype. The chain is built from TRBV20-1 and TRBJ2-5, with 10 bases aligning to TRBD2. Trimming took 0 bases from V and 4 from J; bases not matched to a gene: 17. The CDR3 consists of 19 residues. Germline assignment: CDR1 DFQATT and CDR2 SNEGSKA (reference sequence). The CDR3 DNA follows: TGCAGTGCTAGAGACCCTCTGAATAGCGGGAGGAGTAGTGGAGAGACCCAGTACTTC. Amino acids: CSARDPLNSGRSSGETQYF.

This clonotype was seen repeatedly, ten times or more. This chain uses TRBV30 with TRBJ1-1; 8 nucleotides line up with TRBD1. J was trimmed by 7 bases and V by 8 bases; bases with no gene match: 12. CDR3 size: 13 residues. CDR1 and CDR2 (germline): GTSNPN, SVGIG (reference sequence). The CDR3 DNA follows: TGTGCCCAAACCCTGGCAGGGGGCATTGAAGCTTTCTTT. Translated, it gives CAQTLAGGIEAFF.

The chain combines TRBV12-3 or TRBV12-4 with TRBJ2-5; a possible D gene is TRBD1 (6 bases). Trimming removed 7 bases at V and 4 bases at J, with 13 bases between. CDR3 length equals 13 residues. CDR3 loop: CASTRGRVETQYF. DNA of the CDR3: TGTGCCAGCACCAGGGGACGTGTAGAGACCCAGTACTTC.

This clonotype was recorded a few times. V usage is TRBV11-2 and J usage is TRBJ2-1, with D unclear. The CDR3 has 16 residues. Germline V CDR1 and CDR2: SGHAT, FQNNGV. V was clipped by 1 base and J by 0 bases, with 10 bases between them. The CDR3 reads CASSLVPRSSYNEQFF. CDR3 coding DNA: TGTGCCAGCAGCTTAGTACCGAGGAGCTCCTACAATGAGCAGTTCTTC.

This clonotype showed up just a few times. The chain carries TRBV5-1 and TRBJ2-3; TRBD2 aligns across 13 bases. This CDR3 region has 20 residues. The germline gives CDR1 SGHRS, CDR2 YFSETQ. J was trimmed by 5 bases and V by 1 base; bases with no gene match: 16. The CDR3 here is CASSLYRTSGSIWSGDTQYF. DNA for the CDR3: TGCGCCAGCAGCTTGTATCGGACTAGCGGGAGTATTTGGTCAGGAGATACGCAGTATTTT.

This clonotype came up many times. The chain has TRBV11-2 and TRBJ2-7; the D gene is possibly TRBD2 (5 bases). Germline V gene sequence: CDR1 SGHAT, CDR2 FQNNGV. The CDR3 extends over 14 amino acids. V shed 5 bases and J shed 0 bases, with 11 bases lying between them. CDR3 sequence (DNA): TGTGCCAGCAGCACTACGGGGAGCTCCTACGAGCAGTACGTC. Its translation: CASSTTGSSYEQYV.

This clonotype was seen repeatedly, ten times or more. The chain recombines TRBV7-8 with TRBJ2-3, with 7 bases that match TRBD2. The CDR3 covers 17 residues. Trimming took 4 bases from V and 2 from J; bases not matched to a gene: 12. CDR1 is SGHVS, CDR2 FQNEAQ, per germline. CDR3 region: CASSSPPGGGPTDTQYF. In DNA, the CDR3 is TGTGCCAGCAGCTCTCCTCCCGGCGGGGGACCCACAGATACGCAGTATTTT. The whole variable domain, remainder taken from reference TRBV7-8 and TRBJ2-3, is GAGVSQSPRYKVAKRGQDVALRCDPISGHVSLFWYQQALGQGPEFLTYFQNEAQLDKSGLPSDRFFAERPEGSVSTLKIQRTQQEDSAVYLCASSSPPGGGPTDTQYFGPGTRLTVL.

This clonotype was seen repeatedly, ten times or more. V gene TRBV2 combines with J gene TRBJ1-4, with TRBD1 matching over 7 bases. The CDR3 extends over 14 amino acids. The ends lost 5 bases at V and 8 bases at J; junction bases unmatched: 8. CDR1 is SNHLY, CDR2 FYNNEI, per germline. The CDR3 region is CASSSQGGGEKLFF. The CDR3 region has the DNA TGTGCCAGCAGTTCGCAGGGGGGTGGAGAAAAACTGTTTTTT.

This rearrangement joins TRBV2 to TRBJ2-5, with 7 bases aligning to TRBD2. V trimming: 1 base; J trimming: 5 bases; junction bases outside the gene matches: 16. Germline lookup yields CDR1 SNHLY and CDR2 FYNNEI. This CDR3 region has 18 residues. CDR3 protein: CASSEGSPRGRGMETQYF. The DNA of the CDR3 is TGTGCCAGCAGTGAAGGGTCCCCGCGAGGGAGGGGAATGGAGACCCAGTACTTC.

This clonotype has a count of ten or more. J is TRBJ2-7 and V is TRBV28, with TRBD2 matching over 11 bases. J gave up 3 bases and V 6 bases, and 22 bases lay outside the gene matches. The CDR3 spans 20 residues. Germline V gene data show CDR1 as MDHEN and CDR2 as SYDVKM. The DNA for the CDR3 is TGTGCCAGCAGCCTGAGGTCCGGCCAGGTCGGGACTAGCGGATACTACGAGCAGTACTTC. Its translation: CASSLRSGQVGTSGYYEQYF.

The table lists this clonotype with many counts. The chain uses TRBV11-2 and TRBJ2-2; D possibly corresponds to TRBD1 (7 bases). Germline assignment: CDR1 SGHAT and CDR2 FQNNGV. Trimming pared 6 bases from V and 5 bases from J, leaving 22 bases between. The CDR3 is 17 amino acids. CDR3 amino acids: CASRLLMAGQRTGELFF. CDR3 nucleotides: TGTGCCAGCAGACTATTGATGGCGGGACAGCGAACCGGGGAGCTGTTTTTT.

The rearrangement links TRBV5-1 to TRBJ1-1; 7 bases are a match to TRBD1. The germline gives CDR1 SGHRS, CDR2 YFSETQ. J lost 0 bases, V lost 1 base, and 6 bases had no gene match. There are 16 residues in the CDR3. The CDR3 coding sequence is TGCGCCAGCAGCTTGCGAATAGGGGGCGTGAACACTGAAGCTTTCTTT. Its translation is CASSLRIGGVNTEAFF.

This clonotype was seen only a few times. V and J are TRBV7-2 and TRBJ2-5; tentatively, D is TRBD1 or TRBD2 (5 bases each). The V end was cut by 5 bases, the J end by 3 bases, with 13 bases between. The CDR3 consists of 14 residues. CDR1 and CDR2 from the germline V gene are SGHTA and FQGNSA. The CDR3 nucleotides read TGTGCCAGCAGCCTCCGAGGGGTCAAAGAGACCCAGTACTTC. Amino acid sequence: CASSLRGVKETQYF.

This clonotype was seen a handful of times. This chain connects TRBV7-9 to TRBJ1-2; tentative D call: TRBD1 (5 bases). V lost 6 bases and J 6 bases, leaving 17 bases between the germline ends. Per the germline V gene, CDR1 is SEHNR and CDR2 is FQNEAQ (reference sequence). This CDR3 has 14 amino acids. CDR3 protein: CASSQAQGGHGYTF. In DNA form, the CDR3 reads TGTGCCAGCAGTCAAGCCCAGGGTGGGCATGGCTACACCTTC.

In its sample, this clonotype was seen a few times. The chain recombines TRBV6-1 with TRBJ1-5, with D possibly being TRBD1 (5 bases). V lost 3 bases and J lost 9, with 15 bases in between. This CDR3 region has 14 residues. Per the germline V gene, CDR1 is MNHNS and CDR2 is SASEGT. CDR3 region: CASSDHGHPRPQHF. In DNA, the CDR3 is TGTGCCAGCAGTGACCACGGACACCCCAGGCCCCAGCATTTT.

This clonotype has more than one count but fewer than ten. The genes are TRBV7-9 and TRBJ1-1; the D is unclear. Germline loops: CDR1 SEHNR, CDR2 FQNEAQ (reference sequence). Between the trimmed V and J ends, which lost 0 bases and 5 bases, there was a span of 10 bases. The CDR3 is made up of 14 amino acids. The CDR3: CASSLATPRTEAFF. CDR3 nucleotides: TGTGCCAGCAGCTTAGCCACACCAAGGACTGAAGCTTTCTTT.

This clonotype was counted a few times. For the CDR3, the DNA is TGTGCCATCAGTGATGCGGGGGCGTCAGATACGCAGTATTTT. Protein sequence: CAISDAGASDTQYF. The chain uses TRBV10-3 and TRBJ2-3, with D maybe TRBD2 (7 bases). This CDR3 region has 14 residues. Germline V gene lookup returns CDR1 ENHRY and CDR2 SYGVKD. V lost 3 bases and J 4 bases, leaving 11 bases between the germline ends.

This clonotype was picked up a small number of times. The chain joins TRBV6-2 or TRBV6-3 to TRBJ2-7; D gene ambiguous. The CDR3 length is 13 residues. CDR1 is MNHEY and CDR2 is SVGEGT in the germline V gene. V was clipped by 5 bases and J by 1 base, with 9 bases between them. Written as DNA, the CDR3 is TGTGCCAGCAGTCTGGGTCATTCCTACGAGCAGTACTTC. It specifies CASSLGHSYEQYF.

J is TRBJ2-2 and V is TRBV20-1; TRBD2 aligns across 14 bases. The germline CDR1 and CDR2 sequences are DFQATT and SNEGSKA (reference sequence). The CDR3 contains 16 residues. V dropped 2 bases and J dropped 7; count of bases not matched to a gene: 6. CDR3: CSARSTSGRANGELFF. CDR3 sequence (DNA): TGCAGTGCTAGATCGACTAGCGGGAGGGCTAACGGGGAGCTGTTTTTT.

This clonotype was counted a few times. The chain couples TRBV11-3 to TRBJ2-2; unclear D gene. There are 14 residues in the CDR3. CDR1 and CDR2 (germline): SGHNT, YENEEA. V lost 1 base, J lost 6 bases, and 9 bases lay in between. The CDR3 DNA is TGTGCCAGCAGCTTAGGTCCTGCCGCCGGGGAGCTGTTTTTT. It translates to CASSLGPAAGELFF.

The rearrangement uses TRBV29-1 and TRBJ2-2; 10 nucleotides agree with TRBD1. The CDR3 runs 14 residues. CDR1 is SQVTM, CDR2 ANQGSEA, per germline. Losses at the gene ends were 8 bases for V and 0 bases for J; bases not matched to a gene: 3. The CDR3 DNA reads as TGCAGCACGACAGGGGGCGCGAACACCGGGGAGCTGTTTTTT. Its protein product is CSTTGGANTGELFF.

The table lists this clonotype with a few counts. The chain carries TRBV7-9 and TRBJ1-6; 8 nucleotides agree with TRBD1. The trim removed 4 bases at V and 5 bases at J, leaving 1 base unmatched. This CDR3 is 14 amino acids long. The germline gives CDR1 SEHNR, CDR2 FQNEAQ (reference sequence). CDR3 protein: CASSSGQDNSPLHF. As DNA, the CDR3 is TGTGCCAGCAGCTCGGGACAGGATAATTCACCCCTCCACTTT.

The J gene is TRBJ1-2, the V gene TRBV20-1; tentative D call: TRBD1 (5 bases). V dropped 5 bases and J dropped 5 bases, with 24 bases sitting between them. This CDR3 contains 16 residues. Germline values: CDR1 DFQATT, CDR2 SNEGSKA (reference sequence). CDR3 DNA: TGCAGTGCTCCCGGGCGGGGCGAGGGATCAACGTATGGCTACACCTTC. The encoded protein is CSAPGRGEGSTYGYTF.

The V and J genes are TRBV29-1 and TRBJ1-4, with 8 bases aligning to TRBD1. Germline values: CDR1 SQVTM, CDR2 ANQGSEA. The CDR3 has 14 amino acids. J gave up 5 bases and V 6 bases, and 8 bases lay outside the gene matches. The CDR3 bases are TGCAGCGTGTACCAGGGGGCCCGAAATGAAAAACTGTTTTTT. Its translation is CSVYQGARNEKLFF.

The chain links TRBV20-1 to TRBJ2-7; 11 nucleotides align to TRBD2. The germline V gene encodes CDR1 DFQATT and CDR2 SNEGSKA (reference sequence). This CDR3 has 17 amino acids. With V trimmed by 7 bases and J by 7 bases, 21 bases remained unmatched. CDR3 nucleotides: TGCAGTGTTACCGGTCCCGGGACTAGCGGACAAGGGGGGGAGCAGTACTTC. It yields the protein CSVTGPGTSGQGGEQYF.